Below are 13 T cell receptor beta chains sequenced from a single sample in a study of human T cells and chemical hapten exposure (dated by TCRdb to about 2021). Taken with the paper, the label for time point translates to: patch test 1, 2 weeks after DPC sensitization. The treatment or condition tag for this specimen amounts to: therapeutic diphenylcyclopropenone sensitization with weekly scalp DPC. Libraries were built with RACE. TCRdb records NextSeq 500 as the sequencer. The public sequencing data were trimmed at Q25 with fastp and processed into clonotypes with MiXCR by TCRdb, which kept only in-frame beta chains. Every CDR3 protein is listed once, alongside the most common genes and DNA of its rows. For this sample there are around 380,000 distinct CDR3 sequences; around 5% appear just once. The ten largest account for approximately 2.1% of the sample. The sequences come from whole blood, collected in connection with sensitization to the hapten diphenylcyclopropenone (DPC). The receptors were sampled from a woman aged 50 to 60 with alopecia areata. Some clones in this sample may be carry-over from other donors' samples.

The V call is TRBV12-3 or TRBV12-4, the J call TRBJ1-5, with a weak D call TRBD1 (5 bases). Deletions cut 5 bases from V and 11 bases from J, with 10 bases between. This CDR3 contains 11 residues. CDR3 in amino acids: CASSPGGSQHF. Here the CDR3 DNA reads TGTGCCAGCAGTCCCGGGGGTTCCCAGCATTTT.

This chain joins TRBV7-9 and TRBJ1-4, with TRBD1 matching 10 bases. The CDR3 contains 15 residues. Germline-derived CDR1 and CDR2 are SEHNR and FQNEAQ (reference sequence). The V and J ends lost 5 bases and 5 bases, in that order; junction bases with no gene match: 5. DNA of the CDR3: TGTGCCAGCAGCACGACAGGGGGCGCGAATGAAAAACTGTTTTTT. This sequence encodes CASSTTGGANEKLFF. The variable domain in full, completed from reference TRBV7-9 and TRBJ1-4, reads DTGVSQNPRHKITKRGQNVTFRCDPISEHNRLYWYRQTLGQGPEFLTYFQNEAQLEKSRLLSDRFSAERPKGSFSTLEIQRTEQGDSAMYLCASSTTGGANEKLFFGSGTQLSVL.

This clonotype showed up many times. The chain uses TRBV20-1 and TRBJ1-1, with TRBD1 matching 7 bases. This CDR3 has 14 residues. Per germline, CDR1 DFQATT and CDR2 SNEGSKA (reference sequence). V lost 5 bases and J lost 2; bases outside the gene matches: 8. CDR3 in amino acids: CSAPPGQKNTEAFF. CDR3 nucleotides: TGCAGTGCTCCCCCGGGACAGAAAAACACTGAAGCTTTCTTT.

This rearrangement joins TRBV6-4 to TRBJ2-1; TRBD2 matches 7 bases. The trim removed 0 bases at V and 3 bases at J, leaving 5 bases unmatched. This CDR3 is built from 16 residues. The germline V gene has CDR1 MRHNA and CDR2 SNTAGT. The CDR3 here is CASSDSGGILYNEQFF. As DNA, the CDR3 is TGTGCCAGCAGTGACTCGGGGGGGATCCTCTACAATGAGCAGTTCTTC.

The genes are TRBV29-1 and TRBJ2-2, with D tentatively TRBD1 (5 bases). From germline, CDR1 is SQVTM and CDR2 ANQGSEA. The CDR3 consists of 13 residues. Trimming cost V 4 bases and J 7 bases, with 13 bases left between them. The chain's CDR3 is CSVVSGSNGELFF. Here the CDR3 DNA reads TGCAGCGTTGTGTCAGGGTCGAACGGGGAGCTGTTTTTT.

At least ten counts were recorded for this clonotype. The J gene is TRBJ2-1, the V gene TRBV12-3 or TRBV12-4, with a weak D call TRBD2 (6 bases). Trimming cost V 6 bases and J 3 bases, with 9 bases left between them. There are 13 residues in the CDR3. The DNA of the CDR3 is TGTGCCAGCAGCGGGACTGGCTACAATGAGCAGTTCTTC. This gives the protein CASSGTGYNEQFF.

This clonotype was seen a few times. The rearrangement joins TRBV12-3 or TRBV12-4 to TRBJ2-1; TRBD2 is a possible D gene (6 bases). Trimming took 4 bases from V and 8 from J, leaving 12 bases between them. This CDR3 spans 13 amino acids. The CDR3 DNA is TGTGCCAGCAGTTCCGGCTCTAGCGATGAGCAGTTCTTC. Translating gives CASSSGSSDEQFF.

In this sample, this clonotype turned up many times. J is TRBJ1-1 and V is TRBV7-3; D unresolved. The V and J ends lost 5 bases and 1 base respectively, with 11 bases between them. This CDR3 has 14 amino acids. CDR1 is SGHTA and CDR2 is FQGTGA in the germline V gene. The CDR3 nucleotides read TGTGCCAGCAGCCCCTCTAGCCAGAACACTGAAGCTTTCTTT. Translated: CASSPSSQNTEAFF.

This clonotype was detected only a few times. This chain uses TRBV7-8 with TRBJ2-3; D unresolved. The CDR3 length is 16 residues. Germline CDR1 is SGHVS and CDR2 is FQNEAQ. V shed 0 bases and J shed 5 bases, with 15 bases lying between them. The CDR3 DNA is TGTGCCAGCAGCTTAGCCTGGCACAAGGTGGGAGATACGCAGTATTTT. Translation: CASSLAWHKVGDTQYF.

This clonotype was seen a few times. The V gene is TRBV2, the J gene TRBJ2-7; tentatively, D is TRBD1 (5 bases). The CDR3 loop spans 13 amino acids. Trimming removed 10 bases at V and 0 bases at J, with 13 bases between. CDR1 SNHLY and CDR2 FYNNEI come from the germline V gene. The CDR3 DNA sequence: TGTGCCATCTCGACAGTTGACTCCTACGAGCAGTACTTC. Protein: CAISTVDSYEQYF. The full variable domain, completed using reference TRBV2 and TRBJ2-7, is EPEVTQTPSHQVTQMGQEVILRCVPISNHLYFYWYRQILGQKVEFLVSFYNNEISEKSEIFDDQFSVERPDGSNFTLKIRSTKLEDSAMYFCAISTVDSYEQYFGPGTRLTVT.

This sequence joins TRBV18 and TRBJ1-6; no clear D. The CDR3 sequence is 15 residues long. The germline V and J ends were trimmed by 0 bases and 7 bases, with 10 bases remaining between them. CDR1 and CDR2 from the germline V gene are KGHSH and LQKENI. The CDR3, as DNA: TGTGCCAGCTCACCACCGGACGGTTGGAATTCACCCCTCCACTTT. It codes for CASSPPDGWNSPLHF.

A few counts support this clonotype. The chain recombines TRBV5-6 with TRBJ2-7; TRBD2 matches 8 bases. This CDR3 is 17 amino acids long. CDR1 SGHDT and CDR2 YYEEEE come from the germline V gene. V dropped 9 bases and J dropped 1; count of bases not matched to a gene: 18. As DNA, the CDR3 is TGTGCCACTTCCTCAACTAGGGGCGGGAGGCCGTCCTACGAGCAGTACTTC. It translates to CATSSTRGGRPSYEQYF.

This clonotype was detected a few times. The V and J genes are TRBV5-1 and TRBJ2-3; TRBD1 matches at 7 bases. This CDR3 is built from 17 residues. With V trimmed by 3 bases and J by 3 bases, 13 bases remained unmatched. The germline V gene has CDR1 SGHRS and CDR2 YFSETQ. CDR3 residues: CASSWTLRQGRTDTQYF. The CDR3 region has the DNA TGCGCCAGCAGCTGGACCCTTCGACAGGGCCGTACAGATACGCAGTATTTT.